The sequence of this T cell receptor beta chain was determined in a study of beta chain features in type 1 diabetes. Study results and caveats: The VDJ junctions of type 1 diabetes patients carried fewer insertions and more deletions.

Only a few counts were recorded for this clone. Its antigen is still unknown. Every bit of the isolated RNA underwent reverse transcription, so sequencing read expressed TCRB transcripts. Some clones are missing from TCRdb's copy, which holds only in-frame ones; the method was immunoSEQ multiplex PCR. The repertoire holds some 180,000 clones, with 13% as singletons. With 4 bases removed from V and 0 bases from J, the gap between germline ends came to 9 bases. Germline assignment: CDR1 SQVTM and CDR2 ANQGSEA. CDR3 length equals 14 residues. The chain recombines TRBV29-1 with TRBJ2-2; the D is unclear. The sequence derives from a woman aged 18-29 years in good health. The sequencing sample was made of central memory CD4+ T cells from blood. The CDR3 DNA reads as TGCAGCGTTGGAGAGCGAGCGAACACCGGGGAGCTGTTTTTT. As protein: CSVGERANTGELFF.